The 7 T cell receptor beta chains below all came from one sample that was sequenced in a study of T cells after yellow fever vaccination. TCRdb itself ran the 5' RACE reads through MiXCR, one entry per CDR3 protein. The data show around 310,000 distinct CDR3 sequences, with roughly 4.3% seen just once and approximately 19% held by the top ten. Source: PBMCs, taken 15 days after the yellow fever booster vaccination. The origin of the receptors is a man younger than 35 who received the YFV17D yellow fever vaccine.

V usage is TRBV29-1 and J usage is TRBJ2-7, with D tentatively TRBD1 (6 bases). The germline V gene has CDR1 SQVTM and CDR2 ANQGSEA. Trimming took off 6 bases at V and 3 bases at J, with 15 bases between the two ends. The CDR3 has 13 amino acids. The CDR3 is CSVSGTLDYEQYF. The CDR3 DNA reads TGCAGCGTCTCCGGGACACTGGACTACGAGCAGTACTTC.

This clonotype was seen many times. The gene calls are TRBV7-2 and TRBJ1-5, with D tentatively TRBD1 (6 bases). V lost 6 bases and J lost 2, with 14 bases in between. This CDR3 region has 15 residues. The V gene's germline CDR1 is SGHTA and CDR2 FQGNSA. CDR3 in amino acids: CASSQQGIGNQPQHF. CDR3 coding DNA: TGTGCCAGCAGTCAGCAGGGGATTGGCAATCAGCCCCAGCATTTT.

At least ten counts were recorded for this clonotype. The J gene is TRBJ1-6, the V gene TRBV9; D might be TRBD1 (6 bases). The germline V and J ends were trimmed by 0 bases and 0 bases, with 10 bases remaining between them. Germline lookup yields CDR1 SGDLS and CDR2 YYNGEE. This CDR3 region has 17 residues. The CDR3 protein is CASSVEDRSSYNSPLHF. CDR3 nucleotide sequence: TGTGCCAGCAGCGTAGAAGACAGGAGCTCCTATAATTCACCCCTCCACTTT.

This clonotype showed up many times. The genes are TRBV6-5 and TRBJ1-2; 7 nucleotides align to TRBD1. Germline CDR1 reads MNHEY; CDR2 reads SVGAGI. V dropped 5 bases and J dropped 6; count of bases not matched to a gene: 3. The CDR3 consists of 12 residues. CDR3 sequence reads: CASSERGHGYTF. The CDR3 DNA is TGTGCCAGCAGTGAAAGGGGGCATGGCTACACCTTC.

This chain links TRBV7-9 with TRBJ1-4; D is possibly TRBD1 (5 bases). The CDR3 sequence is 15 residues long. V lost 5 bases and J lost 9, with 19 bases in between. Germline assignment: CDR1 SEHNR and CDR2 FQNEAQ (reference sequence). The CDR3 spells CASSTSGTPAKKLFF. For the CDR3, the DNA is TGTGCCAGCAGCACTTCCGGGACCCCGGCCAAAAAACTGTTTTTT.

In its sample, this clonotype was seen a few times. This chain joins TRBV11-2 and TRBJ2-2; a weak D match, TRBD2 (6 bases). Per the germline V gene, CDR1 is SGHAT and CDR2 is FQNNGV. The CDR3 has 16 residues. Trimming took 5 bases from V and 4 from J, leaving 17 bases between them. CDR3 nucleotides: TGTGCCAGCAGCCCAACCGCGGGACTGACCACCGGGGAGCTGTTTTTT. Translated, it gives CASSPTAGLTTGELFF.

The V gene is TRBV9, the J gene TRBJ2-7; TRBD1 matches 7 bases. The CDR3 is 15 amino acids. V lost 4 bases, J lost 3 bases, and 10 bases stayed unmatched. Germline V CDR1 and CDR2: SGDLS, YYNGEE. CDR3 DNA sequence: TGTGCCAGCAGCCCGAGACAGGGACATGGCTACGAGCAGTACTTC. Residues: CASSPRQGHGYEQYF.